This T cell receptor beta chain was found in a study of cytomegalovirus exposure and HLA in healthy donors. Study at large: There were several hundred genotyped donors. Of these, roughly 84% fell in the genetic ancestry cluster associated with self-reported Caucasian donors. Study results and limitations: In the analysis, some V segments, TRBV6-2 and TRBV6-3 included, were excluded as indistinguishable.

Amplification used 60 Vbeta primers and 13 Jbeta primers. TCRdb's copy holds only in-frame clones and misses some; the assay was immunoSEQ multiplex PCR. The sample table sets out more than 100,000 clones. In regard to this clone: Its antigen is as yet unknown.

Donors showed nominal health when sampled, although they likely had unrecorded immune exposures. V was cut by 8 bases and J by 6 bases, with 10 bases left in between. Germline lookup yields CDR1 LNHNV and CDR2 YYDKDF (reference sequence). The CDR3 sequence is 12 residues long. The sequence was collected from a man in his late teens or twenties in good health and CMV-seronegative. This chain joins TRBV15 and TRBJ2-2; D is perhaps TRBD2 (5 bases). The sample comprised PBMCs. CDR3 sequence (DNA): TGTGCCACCCGAGAGGGCGCCGGGGAGCTGTTTTTT. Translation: CATREGAGELFF.